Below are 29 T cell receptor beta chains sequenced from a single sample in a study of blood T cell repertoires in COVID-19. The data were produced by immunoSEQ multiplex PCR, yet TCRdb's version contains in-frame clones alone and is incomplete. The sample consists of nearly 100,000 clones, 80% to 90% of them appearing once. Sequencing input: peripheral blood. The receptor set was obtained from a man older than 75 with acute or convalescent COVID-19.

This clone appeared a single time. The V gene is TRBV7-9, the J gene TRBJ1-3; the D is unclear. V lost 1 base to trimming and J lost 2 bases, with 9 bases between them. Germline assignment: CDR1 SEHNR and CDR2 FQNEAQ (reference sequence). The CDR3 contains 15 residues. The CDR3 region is CASSLVGGTGNTIYF. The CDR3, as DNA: TGTGCCAGCAGCTTAGTAGGAGGAACTGGAAACACCATATATTTT. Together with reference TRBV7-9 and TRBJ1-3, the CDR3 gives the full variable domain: DTGVSQNPRHKITKRGQNVTFRCDPISEHNRLYWYRQTLGQGPEFLTYFQNEAQLEKSRLLSDRFSAERPKGSFSTLEIQRTEQGDSAMYLCASSLVGGTGNTIYFGEGSWLTVV.

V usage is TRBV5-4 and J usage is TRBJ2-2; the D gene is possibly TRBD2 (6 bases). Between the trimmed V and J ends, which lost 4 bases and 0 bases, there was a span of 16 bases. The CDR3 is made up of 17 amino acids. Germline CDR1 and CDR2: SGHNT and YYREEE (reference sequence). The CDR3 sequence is CASSVYRDWSNTGELFF. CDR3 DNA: TGTGCCAGCAGCGTATACCGGGACTGGTCGAACACCGGGGAGCTGTTTTTT.

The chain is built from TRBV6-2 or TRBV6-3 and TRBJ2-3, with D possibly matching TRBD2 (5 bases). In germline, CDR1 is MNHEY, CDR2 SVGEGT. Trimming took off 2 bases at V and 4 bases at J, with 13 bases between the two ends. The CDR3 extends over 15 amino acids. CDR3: CASSYRGLEADTQYF. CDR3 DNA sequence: TGTGCCAGCAGTTACAGAGGGTTGGAGGCAGATACGCAGTATTTT.

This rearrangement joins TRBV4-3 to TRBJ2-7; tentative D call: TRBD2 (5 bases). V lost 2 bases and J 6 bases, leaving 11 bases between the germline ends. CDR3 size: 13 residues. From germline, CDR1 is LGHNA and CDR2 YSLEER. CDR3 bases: TGCGCCAGCAGCCAAAATCGGGGATCCGAGCAGTACTTC. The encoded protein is CASSQNRGSEQYF.

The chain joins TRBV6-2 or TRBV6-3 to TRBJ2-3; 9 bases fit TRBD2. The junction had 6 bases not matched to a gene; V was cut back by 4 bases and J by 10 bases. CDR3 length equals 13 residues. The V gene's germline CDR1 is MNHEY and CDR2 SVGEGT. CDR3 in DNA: TGTGCCAGCAGTTCTAGCGGGACCCCCCCGCAGTATTTT. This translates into CASSSSGTPPQYF.

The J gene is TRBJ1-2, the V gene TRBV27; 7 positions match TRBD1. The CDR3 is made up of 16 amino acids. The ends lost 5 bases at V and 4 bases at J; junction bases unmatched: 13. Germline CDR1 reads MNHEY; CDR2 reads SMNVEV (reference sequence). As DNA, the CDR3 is TGTGCCAGCAGTCCCCTTTTAACACAGGGGAGCTATGGCTACACCTTC. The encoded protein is CASSPLLTQGSYGYTF.

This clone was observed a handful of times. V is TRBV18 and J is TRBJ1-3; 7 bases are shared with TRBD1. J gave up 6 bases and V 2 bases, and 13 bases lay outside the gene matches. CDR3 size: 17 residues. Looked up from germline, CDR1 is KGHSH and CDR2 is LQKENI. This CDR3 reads CASSPVAQGQLLNTIYF. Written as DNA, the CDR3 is TGTGCCAGCTCACCAGTGGCCCAGGGACAGCTCCTAAACACCATATATTTT.

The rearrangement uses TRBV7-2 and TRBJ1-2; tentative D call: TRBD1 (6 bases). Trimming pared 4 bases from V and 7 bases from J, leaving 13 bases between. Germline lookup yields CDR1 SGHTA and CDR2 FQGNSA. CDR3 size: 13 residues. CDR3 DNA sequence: TGTGCCAGCAGCTCAACAGGGCCTAGTGGCTACACCTTC. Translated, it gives CASSSTGPSGYTF.

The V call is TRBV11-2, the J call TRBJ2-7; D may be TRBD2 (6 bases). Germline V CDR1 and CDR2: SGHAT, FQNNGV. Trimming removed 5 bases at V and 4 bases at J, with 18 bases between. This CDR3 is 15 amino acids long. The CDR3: CASSQAGRAQYEQYF. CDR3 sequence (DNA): TGTGCCAGCAGCCAGGCGGGACGGGCACAATACGAGCAGTACTTC.

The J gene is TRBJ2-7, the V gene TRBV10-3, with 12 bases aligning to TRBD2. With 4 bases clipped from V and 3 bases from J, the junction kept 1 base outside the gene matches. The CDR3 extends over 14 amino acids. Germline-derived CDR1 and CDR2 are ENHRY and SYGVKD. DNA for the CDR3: TGTGCCATCAGTGGACTAGCGGGAGTCTACGAGCAGTACTTC. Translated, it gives CAISGLAGVYEQYF.

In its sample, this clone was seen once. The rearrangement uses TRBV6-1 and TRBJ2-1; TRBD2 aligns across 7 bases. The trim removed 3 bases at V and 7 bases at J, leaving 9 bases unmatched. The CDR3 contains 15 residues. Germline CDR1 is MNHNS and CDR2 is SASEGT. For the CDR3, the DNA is TGTGCCAGCAGTGATTTGGGGAGGGTATGGAATGAGCAGTTCTTC. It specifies CASSDLGRVWNEQFF.

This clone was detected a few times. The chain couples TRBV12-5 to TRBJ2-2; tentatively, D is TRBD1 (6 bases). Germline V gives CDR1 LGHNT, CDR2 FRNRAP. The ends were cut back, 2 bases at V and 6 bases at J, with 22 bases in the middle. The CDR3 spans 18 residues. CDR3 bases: TGTGCTAGTGGTTTGCCGGTTCCCAGGGGAAAGTTGGCCGGGGAGCTGTTTTTT. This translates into CASGLPVPRGKLAGELFF.

CDR3 in DNA: TGTGCCAGCAGCTCAGCGGGCCTTGGAGAGACCCAGTACTTC. Its protein is CASSSAGLGETQYF. The chain is built from TRBV7-9 and TRBJ2-5, with D perhaps matching TRBD2 (6 bases). The CDR3 sequence is 14 residues long. Germline V CDR1 and CDR2: SEHNR, FQNEAQ (reference sequence). V was cut by 4 bases and J by 4 bases, with 13 bases left in between. Combining the CDR3 with reference TRBV7-9 and TRBJ2-5 gives the whole variable domain DTGVSQNPRHKITKRGQNVTFRCDPISEHNRLYWYRQTLGQGPEFLTYFQNEAQLEKSRLLSDRFSAERPKGSFSTLEIQRTEQGDSAMYLCASSSAGLGETQYFGPGTRLLVL.

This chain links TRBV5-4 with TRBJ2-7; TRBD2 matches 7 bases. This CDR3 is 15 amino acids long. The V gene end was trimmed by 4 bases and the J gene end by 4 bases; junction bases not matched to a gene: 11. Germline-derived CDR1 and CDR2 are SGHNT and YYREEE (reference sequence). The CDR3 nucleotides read TGTGCCAGCAGCCTGGGGGGGGGACTCCGTTACGAGCAGTACTTC. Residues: CASSLGGGLRYEQYF.

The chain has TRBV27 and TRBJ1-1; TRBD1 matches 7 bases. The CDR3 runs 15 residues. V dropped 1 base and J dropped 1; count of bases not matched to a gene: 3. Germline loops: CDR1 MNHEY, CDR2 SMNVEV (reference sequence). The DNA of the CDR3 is TGTGCCAGCAGTTTATATAGGGGGCAGAACACTGAAGCTTTCTTT. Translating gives CASSLYRGQNTEAFF.

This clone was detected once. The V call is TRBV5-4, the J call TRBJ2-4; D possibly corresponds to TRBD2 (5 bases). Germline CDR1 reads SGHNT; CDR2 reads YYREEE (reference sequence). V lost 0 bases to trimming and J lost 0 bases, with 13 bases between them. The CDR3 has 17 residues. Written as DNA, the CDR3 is TGTGCCAGCAGCTTGGGTACGGGAAAGGTAGCCAAAAACATTCAGTACTTC. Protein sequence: CASSLGTGKVAKNIQYF.

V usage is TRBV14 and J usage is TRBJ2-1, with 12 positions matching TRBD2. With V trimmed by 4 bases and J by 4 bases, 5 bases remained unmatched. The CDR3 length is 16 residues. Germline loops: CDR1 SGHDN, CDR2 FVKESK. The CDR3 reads CASSRGLAGIYNEQFF. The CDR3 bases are TGTGCCAGCAGCCGAGGACTAGCGGGGATTTACAATGAGCAGTTCTTC.

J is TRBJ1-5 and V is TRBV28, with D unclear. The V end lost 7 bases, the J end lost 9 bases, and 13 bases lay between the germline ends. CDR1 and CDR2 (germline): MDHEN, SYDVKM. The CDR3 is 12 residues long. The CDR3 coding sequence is TGTGCCAGCAACTCCCCCTCATCGCCCCAGCATTTT. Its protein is CASNSPSSPQHF.

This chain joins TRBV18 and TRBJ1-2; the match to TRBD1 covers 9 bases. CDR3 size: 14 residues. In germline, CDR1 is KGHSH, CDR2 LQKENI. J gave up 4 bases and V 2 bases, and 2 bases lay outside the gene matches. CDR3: CASSPSTGGYGYTF. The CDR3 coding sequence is TGTGCCAGCTCACCATCGACAGGGGGCTATGGCTACACCTTC.

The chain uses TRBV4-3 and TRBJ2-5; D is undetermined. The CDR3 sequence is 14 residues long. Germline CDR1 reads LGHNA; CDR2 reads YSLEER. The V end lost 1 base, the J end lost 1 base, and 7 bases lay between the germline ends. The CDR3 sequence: CASSQGHRQETQYF. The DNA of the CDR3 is TGCGCCAGCAGCCAAGGGCACCGCCAAGAGACCCAGTACTTC.

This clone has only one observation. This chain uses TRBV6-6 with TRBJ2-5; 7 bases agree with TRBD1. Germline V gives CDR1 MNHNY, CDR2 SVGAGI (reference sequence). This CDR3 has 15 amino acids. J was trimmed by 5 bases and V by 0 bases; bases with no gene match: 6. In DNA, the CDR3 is TGTGCCAGCAGTTACTCGAGGGGGCTGGGGGAGACCCAGTACTTC. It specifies CASSYSRGLGETQYF.

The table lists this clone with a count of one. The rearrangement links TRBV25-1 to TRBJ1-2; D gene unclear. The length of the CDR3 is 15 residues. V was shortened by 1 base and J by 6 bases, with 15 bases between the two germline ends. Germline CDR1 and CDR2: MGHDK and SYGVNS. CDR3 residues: CASSESSAGRDGYTF. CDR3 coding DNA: TGTGCCAGCAGTGAATCTAGCGCCGGAAGGGATGGCTACACCTTC.

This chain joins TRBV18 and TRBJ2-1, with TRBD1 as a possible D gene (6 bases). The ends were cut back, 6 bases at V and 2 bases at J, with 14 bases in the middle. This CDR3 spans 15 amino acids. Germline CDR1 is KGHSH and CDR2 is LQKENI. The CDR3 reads CASSQGTGTYNEQFF. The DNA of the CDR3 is TGTGCCAGCTCTCAGGGCACAGGGACCTACAATGAGCAGTTCTTC.

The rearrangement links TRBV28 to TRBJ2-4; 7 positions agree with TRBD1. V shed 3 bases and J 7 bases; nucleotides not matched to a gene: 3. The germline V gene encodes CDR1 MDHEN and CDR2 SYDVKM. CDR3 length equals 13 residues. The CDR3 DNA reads TGTGCCAGCAGTTTCACAGGGGCTAACATTCAGTACTTC. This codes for CASSFTGANIQYF.

The CDR3 coding sequence is TGTGCCAGCAGTGGGGGACTAGCGGCCAGCACAGATACGCAGTATTTT. It is translated as CASSGGLAASTDTQYF. V is TRBV2 and J is TRBJ2-3, with TRBD2 matching 11 bases. The V gene's germline CDR1 is SNHLY and CDR2 FYNNEI. V shed 4 bases and J 0 bases; nucleotides not matched to a gene: 3. CDR3 length: 16 amino acids.

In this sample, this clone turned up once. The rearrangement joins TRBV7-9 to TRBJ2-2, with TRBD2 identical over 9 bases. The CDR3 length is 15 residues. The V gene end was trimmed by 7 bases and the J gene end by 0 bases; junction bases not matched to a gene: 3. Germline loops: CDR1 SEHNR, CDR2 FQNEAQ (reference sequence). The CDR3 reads CASIEREANTGELFF. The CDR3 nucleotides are TGTGCCAGCATAGAGCGGGAGGCGAACACCGGGGAGCTGTTTTTT.

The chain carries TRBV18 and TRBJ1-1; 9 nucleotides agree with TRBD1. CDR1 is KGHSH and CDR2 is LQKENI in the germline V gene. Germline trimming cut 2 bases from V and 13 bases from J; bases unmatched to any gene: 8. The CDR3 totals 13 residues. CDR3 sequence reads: CASSPWTGESRFF. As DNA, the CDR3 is TGTGCCAGCTCACCATGGACAGGGGAGAGTCGTTTCTTT.

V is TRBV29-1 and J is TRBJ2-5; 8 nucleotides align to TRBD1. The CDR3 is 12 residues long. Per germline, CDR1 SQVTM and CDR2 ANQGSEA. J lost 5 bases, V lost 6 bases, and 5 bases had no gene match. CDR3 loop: CSVVTGGETQYF. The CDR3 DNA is TGCAGCGTCGTTACAGGGGGGGAGACCCAGTACTTC. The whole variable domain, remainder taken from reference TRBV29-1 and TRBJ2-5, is SAVISQKPSRDICQRGTSLTIQCQVDSQVTMMFWYRQQPGQSLTLIATANQGSEATYESGFVIDKFPISRPNLTFSTLTVSNMSPEDSSIYLCSVVTGGETQYFGPGTRLLVL.

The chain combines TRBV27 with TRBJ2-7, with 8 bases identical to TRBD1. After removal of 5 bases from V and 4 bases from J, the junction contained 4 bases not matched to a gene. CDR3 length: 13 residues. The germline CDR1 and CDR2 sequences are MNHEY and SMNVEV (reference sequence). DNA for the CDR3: TGTGCCAGCAGTGGCAGGGGGCTTTACGAGCAGTACTTC. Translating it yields CASSGRGLYEQYF.